The clone carrying this T cell receptor (beta chain) turned up a few times. The data were obtained in a study of identical twins. MiXCR, applied by TCRdb to the 5' RACE reads, yields one record per CDR3 protein. The sample shows 200,000 to 250,000 distinct CDR3 sequences, 6% to 9% of them seen only once. The CDR3 loop spans 14 amino acids. V lost 3 bases, J lost 4 bases, and 10 bases lay in between. CDR1 and CDR2 from the germline V gene are DFQATT and SNEGSKA (reference sequence). The sample was also reused in another study, on yellow fever vaccine responses in identical twins.

This sequence originates from a woman younger than 30 in good health. The chain uses TRBV20-1 and TRBJ2-6; D is unclear. Material for sequencing was memory (CD45RO+) T cells sorted from blood. The CDR3: CSASEFSGANVLTF. The CDR3 bases are TGCAGTGCTAGTGAATTTTCCGGGGCCAACGTCCTGACTTTC.